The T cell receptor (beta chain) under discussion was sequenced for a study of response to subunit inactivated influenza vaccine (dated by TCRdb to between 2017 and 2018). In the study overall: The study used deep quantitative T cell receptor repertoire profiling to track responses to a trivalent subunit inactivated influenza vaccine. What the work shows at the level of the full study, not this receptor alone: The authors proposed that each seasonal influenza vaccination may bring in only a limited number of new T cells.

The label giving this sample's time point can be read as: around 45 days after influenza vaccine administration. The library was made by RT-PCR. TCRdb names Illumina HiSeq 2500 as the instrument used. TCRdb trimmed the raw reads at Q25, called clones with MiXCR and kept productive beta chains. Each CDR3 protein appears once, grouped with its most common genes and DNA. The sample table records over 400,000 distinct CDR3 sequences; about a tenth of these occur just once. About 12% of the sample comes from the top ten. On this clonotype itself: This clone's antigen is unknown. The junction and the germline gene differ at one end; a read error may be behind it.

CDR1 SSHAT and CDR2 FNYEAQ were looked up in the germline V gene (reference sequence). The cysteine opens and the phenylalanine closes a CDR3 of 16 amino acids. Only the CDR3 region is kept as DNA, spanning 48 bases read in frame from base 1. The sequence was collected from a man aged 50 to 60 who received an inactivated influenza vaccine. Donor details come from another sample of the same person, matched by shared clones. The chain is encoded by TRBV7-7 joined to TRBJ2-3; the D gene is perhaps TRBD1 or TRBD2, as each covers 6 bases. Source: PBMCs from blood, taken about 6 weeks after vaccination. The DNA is TGTGCTAGCAGCTTAGGCGCCCTAGGGGGGCCAGATACGCAGTATTTT. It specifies CASSLGALGGPDTQYF.